The clone carrying this TCR beta chain ranks as medium-sized in terms of frequency. Antigen unknown. The data derive from a study of CXCR3-negative and CXCR3-positive naive CD8 T cells. This CDR3 has 13 amino acids. Germline CDR1 SQVTM, CDR2 ANQGSEA. Findings of the study overall: Against CXCR3-negative naive cells, CXCR3-positive naive cells showed more hydrophobic TRB CDR3s. Similar TRBV-TRBJ usage characterized naive CXCR3-negative and CXCR3-positive cells; memory cells differed.

UMI labels and 5' RACE were used to prepare the TRB cDNA libraries. TCRdb processed the 5' RACE reads again and assigns one entry to each CDR3 protein, with no DNA. This table holds 5,000 to 6,500 distinct CDR3 sequences. The specimen sequenced was naive CXCR3+ CD8+ T cells from blood. The subset is: CD45RO-CCR7+CD27+CD95- naive CD8+ T cells expressing CXCR3 (TNR3+). The chain has TRBV29-1 and TRBJ2-3; TCRdb picks TRBD2, but there is no DNA to check that call. The TCR was taken from a human donor in good health. Some clones in this sample may be carry-over from other donors' samples. The CDR3 reads CSVDSGYFREQYF.